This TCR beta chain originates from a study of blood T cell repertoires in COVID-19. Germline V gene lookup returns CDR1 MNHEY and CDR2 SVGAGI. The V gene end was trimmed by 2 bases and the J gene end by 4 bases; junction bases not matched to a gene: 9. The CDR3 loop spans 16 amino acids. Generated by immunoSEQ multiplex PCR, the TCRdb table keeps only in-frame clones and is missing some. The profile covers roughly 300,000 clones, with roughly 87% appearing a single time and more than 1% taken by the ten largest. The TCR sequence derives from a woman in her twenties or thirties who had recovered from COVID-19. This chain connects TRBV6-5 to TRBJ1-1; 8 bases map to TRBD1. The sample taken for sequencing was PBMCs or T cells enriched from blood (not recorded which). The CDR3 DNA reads TGTGCCAGCAGTTACATCAGCTCAGGGGGCGCCACTGAAGCTTTCTTT. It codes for CASSYISSGGATEAFF.